The rows below give T cell receptor beta chains drawn from one sample of a study of untreated major depressive disorder. The method was immunoSEQ multiplex PCR; TCRdb's version includes in-frame clones alone and lacks a portion of them. The sample shows about 19,000 clones, approximately 92% of them seen only once. Sequencing was performed on CD4+ T cells from PBMCs. The receptors here all came from a middle-aged woman with major depressive disorder. Each CDR3 is given with its conserved first and last residue. Fields, in order: clone size, V gene, D gene, J gene, CDR3 protein, CDR3 DNA. D genes are given only for firm matches. Some rows have no size entry. The others give once, few or many, or a class for an expanded clone.

few	TRBV11-3	.	TRBJ1-6	CASSPDFESPLHF	TGTGCCAGCAGCCCAGACTTTGAGTCACCCCTCCACTTT
.	TRBV5-8	.	TRBJ1-5	CASSWDITNQPQHF	TGTGCCAGCAGTTGGGACATCACAAATCAGCCCCAGCATTTT
.	TRBV19	.	TRBJ1-2	CASSITGQTRSYGYTF	TGTGCCAGTAGTATTACTGGCCAGACCCGGAGCTATGGCTACACCTTC
.	TRBV4-1	.	TRBJ1-2	CASNSPGEGRGYTF	TGCGCCAGCAATTCGCCCGGCGAGGGGCGGGGCTACACCTTC
.	TRBV19	.	TRBJ1-6	CASSSFNSPLHF	TGTGCCAGTAGTAGCTTTAATTCACCCCTCCACTTT
.	TRBV5-1	.	TRBJ2-1	CASSLALAVYNEQFF	TGCGCCAGCAGCTTGGCACTAGCAGTCTACAATGAGCAGTTCTTC
.	TRBV11-2	.	TRBJ1-2	CASSSVRTDNYGYTF	TGTGCCAGCAGCTCCGTCCGGACGGATAACTATGGCTACACCTTC
.	TRBV19	.	TRBJ1-5	CASSIDAGEGQPQHF	TGTGCCAGTAGTATTGACGCAGGGGAGGGTCAGCCCCAGCATTTT
.	TRBV5-1	.	TRBJ2-2	CASSQWKGGTGELFF	TGCGCCAGCAGCCAGTGGAAGGGCGGGACCGGGGAGCTGTTTTTT
.	TRBV2	.	TRBJ1-1	CASRRDTEAFF	TGTGCCAGCAGAAGGGACACTGAAGCTTTCTTT
.	TRBV7-2	.	TRBJ1-3	CASSSRGVSGNTIYF	TGTGCCAGCAGCTCAAGGGGGGTATCTGGAAACACCATATATTTT
.	TRBV19	TRBD1	TRBJ2-5	CASSRSGQAQETQYF	TGTGCCAGTAGTAGGTCGGGACAGGCCCAAGAGACCCAGTACTTC
.	TRBV19	TRBD1	TRBJ1-2	CAGFSGTGGGGYTF	TGTGCCGGTTTCTCGGGGACAGGTGGTGGGGGCTACACCTTC
.	TRBV2	.	TRBJ1-2	CASNLGTFYGYTF	TGTGCCAGCAATCTGGGGACCTTCTATGGCTACACCTTC
.	TRBV6-5	TRBD2	TRBJ2-2	CASSLLAGRGELFF	TGTGCCAGCAGCCTACTAGCGGGGCGCGGGGAGCTGTTTTTT
.	TRBV6-1	TRBD1	TRBJ1-1	CASSVGQGLSTEAFF	TGTGCCAGCAGTGTGGGACAGGGGTTGTCCACTGAAGCTTTCTTT
.	TRBV25-1	.	TRBJ1-1	CASSEYLGRTEAFF	TGTGCCAGCAGTGAATATCTGGGCCGGACTGAAGCTTTCTTT
.	TRBV29-1	TRBD1	TRBJ2-6	CSVALGTGSGANVLTF	TGCAGCGTTGCTCTAGGGACAGGCTCTGGGGCCAACGTCCTGACTTTC
.	TRBV7-9	.	TRBJ1-2	CASSLGAGYMGYTF	TGTGCCAGCAGCTTAGGGGCAGGGTATATGGGCTACACCTTC
.	TRBV27	.	TRBJ1-5	CASSLSNQPQHF	TGTGCCAGCAGTCTTAGCAATCAGCCCCAGCATTTT
.	TRBV28	.	TRBJ1-5	CASRFRGARGSPQHF	TGTGCCAGCAGGTTTAGAGGTGCGCGGGGCTCGCCCCAGCATTTT
.	TRBV5-1	.	TRBJ2-3	CASSSTPLPLSTDTQYF	TGCGCCAGCAGCTCTACGCCATTACCCCTTAGCACAGATACGCAGTATTTT
.	TRBV7-2	.	TRBJ2-3	CASSPTVADTQYF	TGTGCCAGCAGCCCAACCGTCGCAGATACGCAGTATTTT
.	TRBV4-3	TRBD2	TRBJ2-5	CASSQEWLAGGNDQETQYF	TGCGCCAGCAGCCAAGAGTGGCTAGCGGGAGGTAATGACCAAGAGACCCAGTACTTC
.	TRBV6-4	.	TRBJ2-1	CASSHEPQAYNEQFF	TGTGCCAGCTCCCACGAGCCCCAAGCGTACAATGAGCAGTTCTTC
.	TRBV6-5	.	TRBJ1-5	CASSYGGLGNQPQHF	TGTGCCAGCAGTTACGGGGGGCTAGGCAATCAGCCCCAGCATTTT
.	TRBV4-1	.	TRBJ1-1	CASSRTNTEAFF	TGCGCCAGCAGCCGGACTAACACTGAAGCTTTCTTT
.	TRBV14	.	TRBJ1-2	CASSHNAGGYTF	TGTGCCAGCAGCCACAATGCAGGAGGCTACACCTTC
.	TRBV7-3	.	TRBJ1-4	CASSLGPSTNEKLFF	TGTGCCAGCAGCTTGGGGCCCTCAACTAATGAAAAACTGTTTTTT
.	TRBV5-8	.	TRBJ1-1	CASSLAEDGYTEAFF	TGTGCCAGCAGCCTGGCGGAAGACGGGTACACTGAAGCTTTCTTT
.	TRBV7-9	.	TRBJ1-2	CASSLGGTAYGYTF	TGTGCCAGCAGCTTAGGCGGGACGGCATATGGCTACACCTTC
.	TRBV7-6	.	TRBJ1-1	CASSLIRSKTGLYTSSEAFF	TGTGCCAGCAGCTTAATTCGGTCAAAAACAGGGTTATACACTTCGTCTGAAGCTTTCTTT